This TCR beta chain was sequenced in a study of blood T cell repertoires in COVID-19. Whole-study context: Collection of acute and convalescent COVID-19 samples took place in the United States, Italy and Spain. In each case, the material was cDNA or gDNA derived from T cells, B-cell-depleted T cells, or PBMCs.

V gave up 5 bases and J gave up 2 bases, with 6 bases separating them. Per germline, CDR1 SQVTM and CDR2 ANQGSEA. CDR3 length: 11 residues. Assay used: immunoSEQ multiplex PCR; TCRdb lists only in-frame clones, some missing. The repertoire holds approximately 100,000 clones, with 85% to 90% as singletons. The TCR was taken from a human donor in a cohort sampled during active COVID-19. Sequencing input: peripheral blood. The chain employs TRBV29-1 and TRBJ1-2; D call uncertain. The CDR3 DNA reads TGCAGCGTTTCACAAAACTATGGCTACACCTTC. Translation gives CSVSQNYGYTF.